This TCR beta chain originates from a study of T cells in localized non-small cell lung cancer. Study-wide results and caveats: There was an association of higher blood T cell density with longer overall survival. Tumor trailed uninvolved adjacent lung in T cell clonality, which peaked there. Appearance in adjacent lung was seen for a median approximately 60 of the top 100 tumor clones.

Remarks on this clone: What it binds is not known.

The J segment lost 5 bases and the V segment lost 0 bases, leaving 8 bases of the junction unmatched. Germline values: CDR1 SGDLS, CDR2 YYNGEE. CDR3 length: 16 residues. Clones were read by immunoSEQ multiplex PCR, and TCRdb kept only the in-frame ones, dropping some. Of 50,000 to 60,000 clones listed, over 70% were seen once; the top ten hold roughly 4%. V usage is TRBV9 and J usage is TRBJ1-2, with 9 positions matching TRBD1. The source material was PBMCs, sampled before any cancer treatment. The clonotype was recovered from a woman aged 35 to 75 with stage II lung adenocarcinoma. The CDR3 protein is CASSVGSGTGTYGYTF. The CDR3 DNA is TGTGCCAGCAGCGTAGGATCGGGGACAGGGACATATGGCTACACCTTC. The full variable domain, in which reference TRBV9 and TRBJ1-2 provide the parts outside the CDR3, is DSGVTQTPKHLITATGQRVTLRCSPRSGDLSVYWYQQSLDQGLQFLIQYYNGEERAKGNILERFSAQQFPDLHSELNLSSLELGDSALYFCASSVGSGTGTYGYTFGSGTRLTVV.